The 15 T cell receptor beta chains below all came from one sample that was sequenced in a study of cytomegalovirus exposure and HLA in healthy donors. Both 60 Vbeta primers and 13 Jbeta primers went into the PCR. Libraries were prepared by immunoSEQ multiplex PCR; TCRdb keeps only in-frame clonotypes and omits some of them. The sample has about 50,000 clones, roughly 80% seen once; the top ten hold more than 6.5%. The sample comprised PBMCs. The receptors stem from a man aged 25-40 years in good health and CMV-seropositive.

The V and J genes are TRBV13 and TRBJ2-1; TRBD2 matches 8 bases. Germline V CDR1 and CDR2: PRHDT, FYEKMQ (reference sequence). Unmatched junction bases numbered 12, after V lost 5 bases and J lost 9 bases. The CDR3 is 15 residues long. The CDR3 DNA is TGTGCCAGCAGCACCCGCCTAGCGGGCTTATTTGAGCAGTTCTTC. Translating gives CASSTRLAGLFEQFF.

This chain uses TRBV12-2 with TRBJ1-2; the table's D gene call, TRBD1, was not cross checked with the DNA. TRBV12-2 is a pseudogene. The CDR3 consists of 15 residues. The CDR3 DNA sequence: TGTGCAAGTCGCTTGAGACAGGTGAGACCCTATGGCTACACCTTC. Translating it yields CASRLRQVRPYGYTF.

The J gene is TRBJ2-7, the V gene TRBV6-1; the D gene is possibly TRBD2 (5 bases). V shed 4 bases and J shed 0 bases, with 7 bases lying between them. Germline V gives CDR1 MNHNS, CDR2 SASEGT. The CDR3 is made up of 13 amino acids. Written as DNA, the CDR3 is TGTGCCAGCAGTGCGGCGGGCTCCTACGAGCAGTACTTC. It yields the protein CASSAAGSYEQYF.

This chain uses TRBV9 with TRBJ1-3, with D tentatively TRBD1 (6 bases). The CDR3 is made up of 17 amino acids. V was shortened by 0 bases and J by 2 bases, with 15 bases between the two germline ends. Germline V gene data show CDR1 as SGDLS and CDR2 as YYNGEE. The CDR3 loop reads CASSVAGTTGTGNTIYF. The DNA of the CDR3 is TGTGCCAGCAGCGTAGCAGGGACCACAGGGACTGGAAACACCATATATTTT.

This clone was found a few times. The chain recombines TRBV6-4 with TRBJ2-1; tentative D call: TRBD1 (5 bases). The CDR3 runs to 12 residues. Trimming left V 8 bases short and J 5 bases short, with 10 bases between. CDR1 and CDR2 (germline): MRHNA, SNTAGT. The CDR3 region has the DNA TGTGCCAGCGGCCAGGGTGACAATGAGCAGTTCTTC. Translated, it gives CASGQGDNEQFF.

A few counts support this clone. V gene TRBV5-4 combines with J gene TRBJ2-3, with TRBD2 matching 10 bases. There are 18 residues in the CDR3. CDR1 is SGHNT, CDR2 YYREEE, per germline (reference sequence). V gave up 1 base and J gave up 5 bases; unmatched junction bases: 13. CDR3 in amino acids: CASSLRPQRGGGRDTQYF. DNA of the CDR3: TGTGCCAGCAGCTTGCGTCCTCAGCGGGGGGGCGGGAGAGATACGCAGTATTTT.

The gene calls are TRBV18 and TRBJ1-4; no clear D. CDR1 is KGHSH and CDR2 is LQKENI in the germline V gene. Trimming cost V 3 bases and J 8 bases, with 7 bases left between them. CDR3 length equals 12 residues. The CDR3 loop reads CASSPREEKLFF. The CDR3 nucleotides are TGTGCCAGCTCACCTCGGGAAGAAAAACTGTTTTTT.

The V and J genes are TRBV9 and TRBJ1-2; D may be TRBD1 (5 bases). V was clipped by 4 bases and J by 4 bases, with 14 bases between them. The CDR3 has 14 amino acids. CDR1 and CDR2 from the germline V gene are SGDLS and YYNGEE. In DNA form, the CDR3 reads TGTGCCAGCAGCCCCCTCAGGGAATCCTATGGCTACACCTTC. This translates into CASSPLRESYGYTF.

The sample holds one count of this clone. The chain links TRBV7-9 to TRBJ2-3; 7 bases fit TRBD1. This CDR3 contains 17 residues. Germline V CDR1 and CDR2: SEHNR, FQNEAQ (reference sequence). V trimming: 5 bases; J trimming: 2 bases; junction bases outside the gene matches: 13. For the CDR3, the DNA is TGTGCCAGCAGCCACCCCAGACAGGGTCTCCCCACAGATACGCAGTATTTT. This gives the protein CASSHPRQGLPTDTQYF.

The chain recombines TRBV10-3 with TRBJ2-1; D is perhaps TRBD1 (6 bases). This CDR3 has 13 residues. V was shortened by 10 bases and J by 13 bases, with 23 bases between the two germline ends. Germline V gene lookup returns CDR1 ENHRY and CDR2 SYGVKD. CDR3 amino acids: CATRVQGIPGQFF. Written as DNA, the CDR3 is TGTGCCACAAGAGTGCAGGGGATCCCGGGCCAGTTCTTC.

This clone has more than one count but fewer than ten. The genes are TRBV28 and TRBJ1-2; no definite D call. The CDR3 is 13 amino acids. Germline V gene lookup returns CDR1 MDHEN and CDR2 SYDVKM. V dropped 8 bases and J dropped 3 bases, with 13 bases sitting between them. The CDR3 region has the DNA TGTGCCAGCTCTTCCGCCGCGCACTATGGCTACACCTTC. Amino acid sequence: CASSSAAHYGYTF.

This chain joins TRBV14 and TRBJ2-3, with 9 bases lining up with TRBD2. This CDR3 spans 20 amino acids. From germline, CDR1 is SGHDN and CDR2 FVKESK. Trimming took 1 base from V and 2 from J; bases not matched to a gene: 16. The CDR3 nucleotides are TGTGCCAGCAGCCAAGCTCAGCGGGGGGCGCTTTCCCCCGCCACAGATACGCAGTATTTT. Translating it yields CASSQAQRGALSPATDTQYF.

The rearrangement links TRBV28 to TRBJ1-6, with D uncertain. The V and J ends lost 6 bases and 4 bases respectively, with 16 bases between them. This CDR3 comprises 16 residues. From germline, CDR1 is MDHEN and CDR2 SYDVKM. The CDR3, as DNA: TGTGCCAGCAGACCCTTAGGGCGAGGGTATAATTCACCCCTCCACTTT. This gives the protein CASRPLGRGYNSPLHF.

The chain links TRBV4-1 to TRBJ1-2, with 9 nucleotides matching TRBD1. The CDR3 is 13 residues long. Per the germline V gene, CDR1 is MGHRA and CDR2 is YSYEKL. The trim removed 3 bases at V and 10 bases at J, leaving 6 bases unmatched. CDR3 bases: TGCGCCAGCAGCCAGGGACAGGGTTATTACTACACCTTC. Amino acid sequence: CASSQGQGYYYTF.

The chain employs TRBV6-1 and TRBJ2-4; D might be TRBD2 (5 bases). The CDR3 is 12 amino acids. Germline V CDR1 and CDR2: MNHNS, SASEGT. Between the trimmed V and J ends, which lost 7 bases and 8 bases, there was a span of 12 bases. For the CDR3, the DNA is TGTGCCAGCACCCTCGAGGGAGACATTCAGTACTTC. Its protein is CASTLEGDIQYF.